This T cell receptor beta chain emerged from a study of T cell responses to AZD1222 COVID-19 vaccine. The CDR3 totals 18 residues. The germline gives CDR1 SGHDN, CDR2 FVKESK. Points on this clone: One junction end disagrees with the germline gene, perhaps due to a read error.

The method was immunoSEQ multiplex PCR; TCRdb's version includes in-frame clones alone and lacks a portion of them. The sample lists approximately 110,000 clones; 87% were seen once. J is TRBJ2-3 and V is TRBV14; 14 bases line up with TRBD2. The sequenced sample was peripheral blood, obtained 28 days after the second AZD1222 dose. The receptor was isolated from an adult who received the AZD1222 COVID-19 vaccine. CDR3 sequence reads: CASSQGLAGGGGTDTQYF. The CDR3 nucleotides read TGTGCCAGCAGTCAAGGACTAGCGGGAGGAGGGGGCACAGATACGCAGTATTTT. The complete variable domain, with remaining parts taken from reference TRBV14 and TRBJ2-3, reads EAGVTQFPSHSVIEKGQTVTLRCDPISGHDNLYWYRRVMGKEIKFLLHFVKESKQDESGMPNNRFLAERTGGTYSTLKVQPAELEDSGVYFCASSQGLAGGGGTDTQYFGPGTRLTVL.